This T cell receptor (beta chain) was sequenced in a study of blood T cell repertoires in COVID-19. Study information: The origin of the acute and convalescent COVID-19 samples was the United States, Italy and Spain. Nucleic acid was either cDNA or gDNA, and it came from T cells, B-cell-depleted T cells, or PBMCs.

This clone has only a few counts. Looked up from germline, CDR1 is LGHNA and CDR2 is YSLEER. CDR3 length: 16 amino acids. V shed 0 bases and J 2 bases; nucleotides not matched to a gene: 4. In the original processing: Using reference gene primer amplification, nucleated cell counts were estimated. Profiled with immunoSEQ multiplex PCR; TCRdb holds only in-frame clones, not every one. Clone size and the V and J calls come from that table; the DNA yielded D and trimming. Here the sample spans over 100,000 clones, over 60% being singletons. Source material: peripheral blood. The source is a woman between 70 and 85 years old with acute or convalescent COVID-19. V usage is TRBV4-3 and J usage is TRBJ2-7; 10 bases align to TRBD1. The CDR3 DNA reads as TGCGCCAGCAGCCAAGAGGGACAGGGGCCTCCCTACGAGCAGTACTTC. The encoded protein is CASSQEGQGPPYEQYF.